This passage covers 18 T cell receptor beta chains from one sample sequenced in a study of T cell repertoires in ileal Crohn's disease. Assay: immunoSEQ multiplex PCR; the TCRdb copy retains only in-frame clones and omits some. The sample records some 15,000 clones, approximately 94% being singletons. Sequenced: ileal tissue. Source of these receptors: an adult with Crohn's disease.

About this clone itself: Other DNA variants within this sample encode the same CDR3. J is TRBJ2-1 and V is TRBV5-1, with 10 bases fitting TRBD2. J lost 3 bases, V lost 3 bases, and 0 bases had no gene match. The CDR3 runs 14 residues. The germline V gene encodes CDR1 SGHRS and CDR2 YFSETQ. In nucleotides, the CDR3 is TGCGCCAGCAGCTCTAGCGGGGGCTACAATGAGCAGTTCTTC. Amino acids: CASSSSGGYNEQFF.

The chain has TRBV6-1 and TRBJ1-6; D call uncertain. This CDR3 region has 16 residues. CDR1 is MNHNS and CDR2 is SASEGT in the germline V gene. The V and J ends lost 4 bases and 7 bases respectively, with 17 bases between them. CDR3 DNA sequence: TGTGCCAGCAGTGGGGCCTTGAGAAGAGGGAATTCACCCCTCCACTTT. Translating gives CASSGALRRGNSPLHF.

The CDR3 is CASSPTGGFGHEQFF. The CDR3 DNA is TGTGCCAGCAGTCCGACAGGGGGCTTCGGCCATGAGCAGTTCTTC. V and J are TRBV2 and TRBJ2-1; 10 nucleotides agree with TRBD1. The V segment lost 5 bases and the J segment 8 bases; nucleotides outside the gene matches: 9. The CDR3 extends over 15 amino acids. Germline loops: CDR1 SNHLY, CDR2 FYNNEI.

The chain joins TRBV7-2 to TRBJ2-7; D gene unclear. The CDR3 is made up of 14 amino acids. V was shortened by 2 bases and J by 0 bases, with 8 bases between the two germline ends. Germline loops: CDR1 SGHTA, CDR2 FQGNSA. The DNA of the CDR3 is TGTGCCAGCAGCTTATACGGTCTCTCCTACGAGCAGTACTTC. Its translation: CASSLYGLSYEQYF.

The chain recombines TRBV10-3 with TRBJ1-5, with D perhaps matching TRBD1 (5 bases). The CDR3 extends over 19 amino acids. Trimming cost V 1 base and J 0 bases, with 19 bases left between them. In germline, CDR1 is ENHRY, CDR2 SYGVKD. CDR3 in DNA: TGTGCCATCAGTGAGTTCCAGGGCGGGGGGGGATATAGCAATCAGCCCCAGCATTTT. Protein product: CAISEFQGGGGYSNQPQHF.

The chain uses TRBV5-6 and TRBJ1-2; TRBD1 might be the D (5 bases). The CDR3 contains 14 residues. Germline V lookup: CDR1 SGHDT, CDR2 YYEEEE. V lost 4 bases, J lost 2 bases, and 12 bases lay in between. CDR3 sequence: CASSTWGGNYGYTF. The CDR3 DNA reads TGTGCCAGCAGCACCTGGGGCGGCAACTATGGCTACACCTTC.

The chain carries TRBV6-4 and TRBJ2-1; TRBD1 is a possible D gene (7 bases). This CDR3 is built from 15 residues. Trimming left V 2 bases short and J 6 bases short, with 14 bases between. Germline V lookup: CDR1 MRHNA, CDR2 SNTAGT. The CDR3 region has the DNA TGTGCCAGCAGTGACCGGGCAGGGGGGCTCAATGAGCAGTTCTTC. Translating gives CASSDRAGGLNEQFF.

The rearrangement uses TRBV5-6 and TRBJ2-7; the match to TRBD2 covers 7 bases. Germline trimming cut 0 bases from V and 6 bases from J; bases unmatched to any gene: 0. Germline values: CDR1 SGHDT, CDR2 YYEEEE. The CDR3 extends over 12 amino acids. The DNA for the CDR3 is TGTGCCAGCAGCTTGGGGGGGGGCGAGCAGTACTTC. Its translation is CASSLGGGEQYF.

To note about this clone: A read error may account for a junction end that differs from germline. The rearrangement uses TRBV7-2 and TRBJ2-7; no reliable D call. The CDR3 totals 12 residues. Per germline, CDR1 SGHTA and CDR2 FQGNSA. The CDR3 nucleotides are TGTGTCAGCAGCTTAGCTTCGTACGAGCAGTACTTC. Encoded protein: CVSSLASYEQYF.

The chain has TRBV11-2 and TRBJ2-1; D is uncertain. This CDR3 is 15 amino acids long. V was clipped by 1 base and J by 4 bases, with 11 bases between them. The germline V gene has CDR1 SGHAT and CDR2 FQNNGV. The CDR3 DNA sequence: TGTGCCAGCAGCTTAGCGGCAGGCCATTACAATGAGCAGTTCTTC. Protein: CASSLAAGHYNEQFF.

For the CDR3, the DNA is TGTGCCAGCAGCTTAGGGCGGAGGTCGAACACTGAAGCTTTCTTT. This gives the protein CASSLGRRSNTEAFF. The V call is TRBV11-2, the J call TRBJ1-1, with D unclear. Germline CDR1 and CDR2: SGHAT and FQNNGV. Trimming left V 1 base short and J 1 base short, with 10 bases between. The CDR3 totals 15 residues.

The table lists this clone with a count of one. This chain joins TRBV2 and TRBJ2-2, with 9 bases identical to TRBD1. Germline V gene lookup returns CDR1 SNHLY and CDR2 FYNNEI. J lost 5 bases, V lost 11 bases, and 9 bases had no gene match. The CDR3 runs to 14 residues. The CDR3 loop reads CAGRTGEETGELFF. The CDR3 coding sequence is TGTGCCGGGAGGACAGGGGAAGAGACCGGGGAGCTGTTTTTT.

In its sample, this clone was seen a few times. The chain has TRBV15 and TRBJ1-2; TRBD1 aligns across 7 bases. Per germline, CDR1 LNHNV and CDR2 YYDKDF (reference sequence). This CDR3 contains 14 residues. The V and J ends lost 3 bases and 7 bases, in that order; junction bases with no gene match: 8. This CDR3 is CATSSLRTGGGYTF. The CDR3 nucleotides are TGTGCCACCAGCAGTCTCAGGACAGGCGGTGGCTACACCTTC.

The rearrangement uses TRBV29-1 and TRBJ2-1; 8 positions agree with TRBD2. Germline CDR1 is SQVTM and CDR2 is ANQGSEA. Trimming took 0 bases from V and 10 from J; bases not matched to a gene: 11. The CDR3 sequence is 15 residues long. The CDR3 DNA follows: TGCAGCGTTGAAGAGGCCAGGCGGGGGGCCCGGGAGCAGTTCTTC. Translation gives CSVEEARRGAREQFF.

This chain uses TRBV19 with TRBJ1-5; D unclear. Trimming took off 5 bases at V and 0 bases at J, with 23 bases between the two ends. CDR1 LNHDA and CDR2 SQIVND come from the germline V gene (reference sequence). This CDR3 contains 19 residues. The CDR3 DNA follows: TGTGCCAGTAGTCCTGGATCGGGAAGGGCCGGGTATAGCAATCAGCCCCAGCATTTT. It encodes CASSPGSGRAGYSNQPQHF.

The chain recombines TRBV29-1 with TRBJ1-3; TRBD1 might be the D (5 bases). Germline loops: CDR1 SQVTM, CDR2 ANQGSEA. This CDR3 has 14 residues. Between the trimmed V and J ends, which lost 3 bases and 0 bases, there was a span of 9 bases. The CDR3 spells CSVDLTDSGNTIYF. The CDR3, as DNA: TGCAGCGTTGATTTGACAGACTCTGGAAACACCATATATTTT.

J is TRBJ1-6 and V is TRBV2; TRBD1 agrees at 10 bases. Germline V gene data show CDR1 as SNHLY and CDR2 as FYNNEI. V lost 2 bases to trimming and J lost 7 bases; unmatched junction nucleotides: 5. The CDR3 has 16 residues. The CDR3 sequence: CASSEQGTGVNSPLHF. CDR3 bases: TGTGCCAGCAGTGAACAGGGGACAGGGGTAAATTCACCCCTCCACTTT.

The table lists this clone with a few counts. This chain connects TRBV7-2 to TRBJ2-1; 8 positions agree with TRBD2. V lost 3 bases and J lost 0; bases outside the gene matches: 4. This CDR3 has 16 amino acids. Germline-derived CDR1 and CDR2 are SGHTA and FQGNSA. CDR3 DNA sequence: TGTGCCAGCAGCTTTTCCGGGACTAGCTCCTACAATGAGCAGTTCTTC. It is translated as CASSFSGTSSYNEQFF.